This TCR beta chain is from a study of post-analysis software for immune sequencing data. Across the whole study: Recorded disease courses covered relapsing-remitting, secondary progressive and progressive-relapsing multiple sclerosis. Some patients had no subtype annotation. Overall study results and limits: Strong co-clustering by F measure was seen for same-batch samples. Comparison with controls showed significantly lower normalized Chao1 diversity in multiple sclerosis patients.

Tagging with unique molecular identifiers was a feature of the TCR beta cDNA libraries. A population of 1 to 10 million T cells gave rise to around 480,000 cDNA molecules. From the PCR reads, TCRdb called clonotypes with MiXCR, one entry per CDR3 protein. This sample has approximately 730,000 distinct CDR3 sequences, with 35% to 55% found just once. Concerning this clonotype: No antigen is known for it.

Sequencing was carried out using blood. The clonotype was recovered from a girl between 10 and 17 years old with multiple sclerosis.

CDR3 sequence: CSAYQLGFASYNEQYF. The CDR3 DNA follows: TGCAGTGCTTATCAACTAGGGTTCGCGTCCTACAATGAGCAGTACTTC. The V and J genes are TRBV20-1 and TRBJ2-1, with D perhaps matching TRBD2 (5 bases). The J call may be in error: the DNA end matches TRBJ2-7 better. The germline gives CDR1 DFQATT, CDR2 SNEGSKA (reference sequence). The CDR3 has 16 residues.